Below, one T cell receptor beta chain is given with its context. Its antigen is unidentified. Trimming removed 0 bases at V and 16 bases at J, with 10 bases between. Germline-derived CDR1 and CDR2 are GTSNPN and SVGIG (reference sequence). This CDR3 has 11 amino acids. The data originate from a study of PD-1 blockade in classical Hodgkin lymphoma. The wider study: Intravenous infusions of nivolumab 3 mg/kg reached patients every 2 weeks.

Every patient experienced relapse after autologous stem cell transplantation, and brentuximab vedotin exposure varied. Study-wide points: The CD4+ diversity rise by C4D1 was clearest in complete responders.

TCRdb's copy holds only in-frame clones and misses some; the assay was immunoSEQ multiplex PCR. The sample yields 40,000 to 45,000 clones, 78% seen once. This material consisted of peripheral blood mononuclear cells (PBMCs), taken at baseline. V gene TRBV30 combines with J gene TRBJ1-6; maybe TRBD1 (5 bases). This sequence originates from a human donor with classical Hodgkin lymphoma. The DNA for the CDR3 is TGTGCCTGGAGTGTTGGGACCCCGCTCCACTTT. Protein product: CAWSVGTPLHF.